The rows below give T cell receptor beta chains drawn from one sample of a study of T cells after yellow fever vaccination. TCRdb processed the 5' RACE reads anew with MiXCR; each CDR3 protein has one entry. The sample gives more than 200,000 distinct CDR3 sequences, 3.6% of which show up once; about 19% is in the top ten. The sequenced sample was PBMCs, obtained 15 days after the yellow fever booster vaccination. Every receptor here comes from a man between 18 and 35 years old who received the YFV17D yellow fever vaccine. Each CDR3 is given with its conserved first and last residue. The D gene is left open where the match is weak. Size tells how often a clone was seen (once, few, many) or the class of an expanded clone, and some rows leave it out.

TRBV12-3/TRBV12-4,many,TRBJ2-5,14,NA,CASSLGYRAQTQYF,TGTGCCAGCAGTTTAGGGTACAGGGCCCAGACCCAGTACTTC
TRBV14,few,TRBJ1-1,14,TRBD1,CASSPRTGHTEAFF,TGTGCCAGCAGCCCGAGGACAGGCCACACTGAAGCTTTCTTT
TRBV9,NA,TRBJ1-3,17,NA,CASSAPAHSRSGNTIYF,TGTGCCAGCAGCGCACCCGCCCACAGTCGCTCTGGAAACACCATATATTTT
TRBV20-1,many,TRBJ2-1,20,NA,CSARAPVGSGQKLSYNEQFF,TGCAGTGCTAGAGCCCCGGTTGGCTCCGGACAGAAACTCTCCTACAATGAGCAGTTCTTC
TRBV5-5,NA,TRBJ1-2,15,NA,CASSRGRGTYLRYTF,TGTGCCAGCAGCCGGGGTAGGGGGACCTACTTGCGGTACACCTTC
TRBV12-3/TRBV12-4,many,TRBJ1-1,14,NA,CASSLYLINTEAFF,TGTGCCAGCAGTTTATATCTGATTAACACTGAAGCTTTCTTT
TRBV27,many,TRBJ1-2,17,TRBD1,CATYDYGTGSIGYGYTF,TGTGCCACTTACGATTATGGGACAGGGAGTATTGGCTATGGCTACACCTTC
TRBV7-2,many,TRBJ2-2,17,TRBD2,CASSLDPRGANTGELFF,TGTGCCAGCAGCCTCGACCCCCGGGGGGCGAACACCGGGGAGCTGTTTTTT
TRBV7-2,many,TRBJ2-3,17,NA,CASSLGSGFPRTDTQYF,TGTGCCAGCAGCTTAGGGAGCGGGTTCCCCCGCACAGATACGCAGTATTTT
TRBV5-1,many,TRBJ2-1,18,NA,CASSSPNLRLISDNEQFF,TGCGCCAGCAGCTCGCCCAATTTGAGGCTGATATCGGACAATGAGCAGTTCTTC
TRBV5-8,many,TRBJ2-3,14,TRBD1,CASSRGQGTDTQYF,TGTGCCAGCAGCAGGGGGCAGGGGACAGATACGCAGTATTTT
TRBV6-5,many,TRBJ2-5,15,NA,CASSSQWSSAETQYF,TGTGCCAGCAGTTCCCAATGGTCTTCGGCGGAGACCCAGTACTTC
TRBV27,many,TRBJ1-2,13,TRBD1,CASSRQGANGYTF,TGTGCCAGCAGCCGACAGGGGGCGAATGGCTACACCTTC
TRBV3-1,many,TRBJ1-1,13,NA,CASSQELMTEAFF,TGTGCCAGCAGCCAAGAATTAATGACTGAAGCTTTCTTT
TRBV12-3/TRBV12-4,many,TRBJ2-5,16,TRBD2,CASSPTSGGAGETQYF,TGTGCCAGCAGTCCCACTAGCGGGGGGGCCGGTGAGACCCAGTACTTC
TRBV5-1,many,TRBJ2-1,18,TRBD1,CASSYRDRVISIYNEQFF,TGCGCCAGCAGCTACCGGGACAGGGTAATATCCATATACAATGAGCAGTTCTTC
TRBV7-2,many,TRBJ1-5,15,NA,CASSLGGWVYQPQHF,TGTGCCAGCAGCTTGGGAGGTTGGGTTTATCAGCCCCAGCATTTT
TRBV5-1,many,TRBJ2-2,14,NA,CASSLSEYTGELFF,TGCGCCAGCAGCTTGTCTGAATATACCGGGGAGCTGTTTTTT
TRBV5-6,many,TRBJ2-2,15,NA,CASSPRSGYTGELFF,TGTGCCAGCAGCCCTAGATCCGGATACACCGGGGAGCTGTTTTTT
TRBV11-1,many,TRBJ1-2,12,NA,CASSLIPGGYTF,TGTGCCAGCAGCTTAATCCCGGGTGGCTACACCTTC
TRBV3-1,many,TRBJ2-5,16,NA,CASSHKGGWATETQYF,TGTGCCAGCAGCCACAAAGGCGGCTGGGCAACAGAGACCCAGTACTTC
TRBV7-2,many,TRBJ2-1,15,TRBD2,CASSPTSGGPGEQFF,TGTGCCAGCAGCCCGACTAGCGGGGGGCCGGGTGAGCAGTTCTTC
TRBV25-1,many,TRBJ2-3,16,TRBD1,CASSSRGQGGSDTQYF,TGTGCCAGCAGCTCGAGGGGACAGGGTGGCTCAGATACGCAGTATTTT
TRBV3-1,many,TRBJ2-3,15,TRBD1,CASSGWDRKSDTQYF,TGTGCCAGCAGCGGGTGGGACAGGAAATCAGATACGCAGTATTTT
TRBV20-1,many,TRBJ1-1,14,NA,CSARDPTPATEAFF,TGCAGTGCTAGAGATCCCACCCCAGCCACTGAAGCTTTCTTT
TRBV4-1,many,TRBJ2-1,15,NA,CASSQAGSSYNEQFF,TGCGCCAGCAGCCAAGCAGGGTCATCCTACAATGAGCAGTTCTTC
TRBV5-1,many,TRBJ1-1,14,NA,CASSLGWTNTEAFF,TGCGCCAGCAGCTTGGGGTGGACGAACACTGAAGCTTTCTTT
TRBV29-1,many,TRBJ1-3,18,NA,CSVEDPAGDGGPGNTIYF,TGCAGCGTTGAAGATCCCGCGGGTGACGGTGGGCCTGGAAACACCATATATTTT
TRBV28,many,TRBJ1-2,16,NA,CASSTQGGIELYGYTF,TGTGCCAGCAGCACCCAAGGGGGGATAGAACTCTATGGCTACACCTTC
TRBV20-1,many,TRBJ1-1,12,NA,CSARFLNTEAFF,TGCAGTGCTAGGTTTTTGAACACTGAAGCTTTCTTT
TRBV7-7,many,TRBJ2-5,15,TRBD1,CASSLNRGPQETQYF,TGTGCCAGCAGCTTAAATAGGGGGCCCCAAGAGACCCAGTACTTC
TRBV28,many,TRBJ2-5,13,NA,CASSFQLRGTQYF,TGTGCCAGCAGTTTTCAGCTACGGGGGACCCAGTACTTC
TRBV6-2/TRBV6-3,many,TRBJ2-1,19,TRBD2,CASSYHGLAGVGGLNEQFF,TGTGCCAGCAGTTACCATGGACTAGCGGGGGTTGGGGGACTCAATGAGCAGTTCTTC
TRBV20-1,many,TRBJ2-2,18,NA,CSARGLSEGGLDAGELFF,TGCAGTGCTAGAGGCTTATCCGAGGGGGGGCTCGACGCCGGGGAGCTGTTTTTT
TRBV4-3,many,TRBJ1-1,15,NA,CASSQDSRVNTEAFF,TGCGCCAGCAGCCAAGATTCTAGGGTGAACACTGAAGCTTTCTTT
TRBV11-2,many,TRBJ1-5,13,NA,CASSTVANQPQHF,TGTGCCAGCAGTACAGTGGCAAATCAGCCCCAGCATTTT
TRBV29-1,many,TRBJ2-2,13,NA,CSAQQANTGELFF,TGCAGCGCCCAGCAGGCGAACACCGGGGAGCTGTTTTTT
TRBV20-1,many,TRBJ2-7,14,TRBD1,CSATGTDRTYEQYF,TGCAGTGCCACCGGGACAGACAGAACCTACGAGCAGTACTTC
TRBV5-1,many,TRBJ1-1,16,NA,CASSLDGPGMNTEAFF,TGCGCCAGCAGCTTGGACGGGCCGGGTATGAACACTGAAGCTTTCTTT
TRBV3-1,NA,TRBJ2-5,16,TRBD2,CASSQEASGGEETQYF,TGTGCCAGCAGCCAAGAAGCCAGCGGGGGAGAAGAGACCCAGTACTTC
TRBV4-3,many,TRBJ2-1,13,NA,CASSQGLSPEQFF,TGCGCCAGCAGCCAAGGGTTGTCACCAGAGCAGTTCTTC
TRBV3-1,many,TRBJ1-1,12,NA,CASVRGGGEAFF,TGTGCCAGCGTTCGGGGGGGAGGCGAAGCTTTCTTT
TRBV29-1,many,TRBJ2-1,15,TRBD2,CSVVNRAGVLNEQFF,TGCAGCGTTGTAAATCGGGCGGGGGTCTTAAATGAGCAGTTCTTC
TRBV6-6,many,TRBJ2-5,13,NA,CASSKSHEGTQYF,TGTGCCAGCAGTAAAAGCCACGAAGGGACCCAGTACTTC
TRBV7-9,many,TRBJ2-2,17,NA,CASSLGFLAKNTGELFF,TGTGCCAGCAGCCTAGGGTTTCTAGCGAAAAACACCGGGGAGCTGTTTTTT
TRBV11-2,many,TRBJ2-3,14,NA,CASSSAGPTDTQYF,TGTGCCAGCAGCTCAGCGGGCCCCACAGATACGCAGTATTTT
TRBV20-1,many,TRBJ2-5,12,NA,CSARQAQETQYF,TGCAGTGCTAGACAGGCGCAAGAGACCCAGTACTTC
TRBV6-5,many,TRBJ2-2,14,NA,CASSWDWNTGELFF,TGTGCCAGCAGTTGGGACTGGAACACCGGGGAGCTGTTTTTT
TRBV6-6,many,TRBJ1-1,18,NA,CASSYPGFGRGGNTEAFF,TGTGCCAGCAGTTACCCCGGCTTCGGCAGGGGAGGCAACACTGAAGCTTTCTTT
TRBV6-5,many,TRBJ2-3,15,TRBD2,CASRVAGASTDTQYF,TGTGCCAGCAGGGTAGCGGGGGCTAGCACAGATACGCAGTATTTT
TRBV7-9,many,TRBJ2-5,14,TRBD1,CASRKDRGPETQYF,TGTGCCAGCAGGAAGGACAGGGGTCCAGAGACCCAGTACTTC
TRBV7-2,many,TRBJ1-5,13,TRBD1,CASSWTGDQPQHF,TGTGCCAGCAGCTGGACAGGGGATCAGCCCCAGCATTTT
TRBV12-3/TRBV12-4,many,TRBJ1-5,14,NA,CASSFGQGVQPQHF,TGTGCCAGCAGTTTTGGGCAGGGTGTTCAGCCCCAGCATTTT
TRBV6-6,many,TRBJ2-5,15,NA,CASSTTTRSLETQYF,TGTGCCAGCAGTACGACGACTAGGAGCTTGGAGACCCAGTACTTC
TRBV29-1,many,TRBJ1-2,12,NA,CSVERGNYGYTF,TGCAGCGTTGAGAGGGGAAACTATGGCTACACCTTC
TRBV7-2,many,TRBJ2-1,14,TRBD1,CASSRPGRGNEQFF,TGTGCCAGCAGCCGACCCGGCAGGGGGAATGAGCAGTTCTTC
TRBV30,NA,TRBJ2-1,15,TRBD2,CAWSGGPSGGHEQFF,TGTGCCTGGAGTGGAGGGCCTAGCGGGGGCCATGAGCAGTTCTTC